This is a list of T cell receptor beta chains from one sample in a study of blood T cell repertoires in COVID-19. Sequenced by immunoSEQ multiplex PCR; TCRdb stores in-frame clones only, minus some. This sample has some 130,000 clones; 78% occur once, and the top ten carry 5% to 7%. The material sequenced was PBMCs or T cells enriched from blood (not recorded which). Every receptor here comes from a woman aged 45-65 years who had recovered from COVID-19. Both conserved end residues are part of each CDR3. D genes are given only for firm matches. Rows may omit the clone size; those that give it use once, few, many or a size class.

TRBD2 TRBJ2-1 TRBV6-5 . TGTGCCAGCAGTCCAATGTCAACTAGCGAGAAGCAGTTCTTC CASSPMSTSEKQFF
TRBD1 TRBJ1-2 TRBV6-1 . TGTGCCAGCAGTGATCCGACAGGGGAGGACTATGGCTACACCTTC CASSDPTGEDYGYTF
. TRBJ2-1 TRBV5-4 . TGTGCCAGCAGCTTGGGAGGAGTGGGGGCATGGTACAATGAGCAGTTCTTC CASSLGGVGAWYNEQFF
TRBD1 TRBJ1-2 TRBV5-1 . TGCGCCAGCAGCTTGGCCCAGGGACAGGGTTTTGGCTACACCTTC CASSLAQGQGFGYTF
. TRBJ1-1 TRBV29-1 . TGCAGCGTTCTGTCCGCTATGGAAGCTTTCTTT CSVLSAMEAFF
. TRBJ2-3 TRBV7-9 . TGTGCCAGCAGCTTAGATGTCTCAGATACGCAGTATTTT CASSLDVSDTQYF
TRBD1 TRBJ2-1 TRBV5-1 few TGCGCCAGCAACATAGGACAGGGGACCTACAATGAGCAGTTCTTC CASNIGQGTYNEQFF
. TRBJ2-6 TRBV28 . TGTGCCAGCACCCTTCGCGGCCATCCTCGGGCCAACGTCCTGACTTTC CASTLRGHPRANVLTF
TRBD1 TRBJ2-2 TRBV28 . TGTGCCAGCAGTCCTCAGGGGGCGGGTCTCACCGGGGAGCTGTTTTTT CASSPQGAGLTGELFF
. TRBJ2-3 TRBV20-1 . TGCAGTGCTGGCCCCACAGATACGCAGTATTTT CSAGPTDTQYF
TRBD1 TRBJ1-2 TRBV5-4 . TGTGCCATCCAGGACAGGCTCGCTGAGGGAGGCTACACCTTC CAIQDRLAEGGYTF
. TRBJ2-2 TRBV11-1 few TGTGCCTGCCAGGTCTGGGGGCGAACCGGGGAGCTGTTTTTT CACQVWGRTGELFF
. TRBJ2-1 TRBV29-1 . TGCAGCGTAGGAAGGGGGGGGACACCGTTCTTC CSVGRGGTPFF
TRBD1 TRBJ2-4 TRBV6-5 . TGTGCCAGCAGGCGGACAGGAGGAAAAAACATTCAGTACTTC CASRRTGGKNIQYF
. TRBJ1-6 TRBV5-4 . TGTGCCAGCAGCTTGGACAGGGCGAGCTCCTATAATTCACCCCTCCACTTT CASSLDRASSYNSPLHF
. TRBJ1-6 TRBV5-1 once TGCGCCAGCAGTCAAACGATTGCGGCCAATTCACCCCTCCACTTT CASSQTIAANSPLHF
TRBD1 TRBJ1-1 TRBV24-1 few TGTGCCACCAGTGATGGCAGACAGGGGGCGAACACTGAAGCTTTCTTT CATSDGRQGANTEAFF
TRBD1 TRBJ1-2 TRBV28 . TGTGCCAGCAGTTTTGCCCAGGGGGCGCGCCTCGGTGGCTACACCTTC CASSFAQGARLGGYTF
TRBD1 TRBJ2-4 TRBV19 . TGTGCCAGTAGGCTTCCCGGGGACAGGGACAACATTCAGTACTTC CASRLPGDRDNIQYF
. TRBJ2-7 TRBV30 . TGTGCCTGGAGTGACAAAAAGGGACTTGTCTACGAGCAGTACTTC CAWSDKKGLVYEQYF
TRBD1 TRBJ2-7 TRBV18 . TGTGCCAGCACATCGGACAGGGTCGGCTACGAGCAGTACTTC CASTSDRVGYEQYF
TRBD2 TRBJ2-1 TRBV27 . TGTGCCAGCAGTTTGCGAGGAGCGGGGGTCGATGAGCAGTTCTTC CASSLRGAGVDEQFF
. TRBJ1-4 TRBV5-1 . TGCGCCAGCAGCTTGGACGGAGTTTTTAATGAAAAACTGTTTTTT CASSLDGVFNEKLFF
. TRBJ2-1 TRBV7-3 . TGTGCCAGCAGCCTAAACAGGGACAATGAGCAGTTCTTC CASSLNRDNEQFF
. TRBJ2-2 TRBV4-2 . TGTGCCAGCAGCCAAGGTCCACAGAAGGCGAACACCGGGGAGCTGTTTTTT CASSQGPQKANTGELFF
. TRBJ1-4 TRBV5-1 few TGCGCCAGCAGCGTAGGGGTCCGCAATGAAAAACTGTTTTTT CASSVGVRNEKLFF
TRBD1 TRBJ2-3 TRBV5-1 . TGCGCCAGCAGCTTGGATCAGGGGGCGGCAGATACGCAGTATTTT CASSLDQGAADTQYF
TRBD1 TRBJ1-4 TRBV7-9 . TGTGCCAGCAGCTCCGGACAGGGGATTGATGAAAAACTGTTTTTT CASSSGQGIDEKLFF
TRBD1 TRBJ1-6 TRBV5-1 . TGCGCCAGCAAGGAGACAGGGGGCGTCTATAATTCACCCCTCCACTTT CASKETGGVYNSPLHF
TRBD1 TRBJ1-4 TRBV24-1 . TGTGCCACCAGTGAAGGGACAGGGGTTGCAACTAATGAAAAACTGTTTTTT CATSEGTGVATNEKLFF
TRBD1 TRBJ2-7 TRBV28 . TGTGCCACCAAGTTTAAGGACAGGGTCACCTACGAGCAGTACTTC CATKFKDRVTYEQYF
TRBD1 TRBJ1-1 TRBV4-2 . TGTGCCAGCAGCCACACAGGGGTAGGAACTGAAGCTTTCTTT CASSHTGVGTEAFF
. TRBJ1-6 TRBV14 . TGTGCCAGCAGCTCAGGGCTTCTTCATTCACCCCTCCACTTT CASSSGLLHSPLHF
. TRBJ1-3 TRBV29-1 . TGCAGCGTTGTAGTGAGCTCTGGAAACACCATATATTTT CSVVVSSGNTIYF
. TRBJ1-1 TRBV2 . TGTGCCAGCAGTGAGGGTCACAGGAACACTGAAGCTTTCTTT CASSEGHRNTEAFF
TRBD2 TRBJ2-1 TRBV5-6 few TGTGCCAGCAGCTCCGAGGGGCGGGGGGCCTCCTACAATGAGCAGTTCTTC CASSSEGRGASYNEQFF
. TRBJ2-7 TRBV7-6 . TGTGCCAGCAGCTTAGTGAAGCCTGGTGGCGGCGAGCAGTACTTC CASSLVKPGGGEQYF
. TRBJ1-3 TRBV10-3 . TGTGCCATCAGTGGTCCGAGCTCTGGAAACACCATATATTTT CAISGPSSGNTIYF
TRBD1 TRBJ2-2 TRBV5-4 . TGTGCCAGCAGCTCCCCGGGACAGGGGGTCGGGGAGCTGTTTTTT CASSSPGQGVGELFF
. TRBJ1-1 TRBV27 . TGTGCCAGCAGTCCGACGGGAACTGAAGCTTTCTTT CASSPTGTEAFF
. TRBJ1-5 TRBV7-2 . TGTGCCAGCAGCTTAGCAAGCCATAGCAATCAGCCCCAGCATTTT CASSLASHSNQPQHF
TRBD1 TRBJ1-1 TRBV3-1/TRBV3-2 few TGTGCCAGCAGCCGATCGGACAGGGTGAACACTGAAGCTTTCTTT CASSRSDRVNTEAFF
. TRBJ1-2 TRBV25-1 . TGTGCCAGCAGCCTCTTAGGAGATGGCTACACCTTC CASSLLGDGYTF
TRBD1 TRBJ1-2 TRBV6-5 . TGTGCCAGCAGTTATCTGGACAGGGGGCGGAATGGCTACACCTTC CASSYLDRGRNGYTF
TRBD2 TRBJ2-4 TRBV2 few TGTGCCAGCAAAAGAGCGGGGGGTCATGTCATTCAGTACTTC CASKRAGGHVIQYF
. TRBJ1-5 TRBV30 . TGTGCCTGGAGTGAGCTCCGTCAGGACTATAATCAGCCCCAGCATTTT CAWSELRQDYNQPQHF
. TRBJ1-6 TRBV28 few TGTGCCAGCAGTTTAGAACTTACTAGTTCACCCCTCCACTTT CASSLELTSSPLHF
. TRBJ1-1 TRBV15 . TGTGCCACCAGCAGAGTACCGAAAATAGAGAACACTGAAGCTTTCTTT CATSRVPKIENTEAFF
. TRBJ1-3 TRBV15 . TGTGCCACCAGCAGAGACGGCTACAGGGTCGGTCCTGGAAACACCATATATTTT CATSRDGYRVGPGNTIYF
TRBD2 TRBJ2-1 TRBV9 . TGTGCCAGCAGCGTAGCGGGGGGCTCCTACAATGAGCAGTTCTTC CASSVAGGSYNEQFF
. TRBJ2-5 TRBV21-1 . TGTGCCAGCAGCAAAGTAGTAACTAGCGGGGGGCTGTACCAAGAGACCCAGTACTTC CASSKVVTSGGLYQETQYF
. TRBJ1-4 TRBV29-1 . TGCAGCGCAGCACGAAGTGAAAAACTGTTTTTT CSAARSEKLFF
. TRBJ1-5 TRBV5-4 . TGTGCCAGCAGCCGAGGCAGGGAGGATCAGCCCCAGCATTTT CASSRGREDQPQHF
TRBD1 TRBJ1-4 TRBV29-1 once TGCAGCGGCCATGACAGGGCTGAAAAACTGTTTTTT CSGHDRAEKLFF
TRBD2 TRBJ2-2 TRBV5-1 few TGCGCCAGCAGCCCGGGGGGGGTCACCGGGGAGCTGTTTTTT CASSPGGVTGELFF
TRBD1 TRBJ1-1 TRBV14 . TGTGCCAGCAGCTTACGGACAGGGAGTACTGAAGCTTTCTTT CASSLRTGSTEAFF
TRBD1 TRBJ1-4 TRBV5-1 few TGCGCCAGCAGCATACGGACAGGAAGGGATGAAAAACTGTTTTTT CASSIRTGRDEKLFF